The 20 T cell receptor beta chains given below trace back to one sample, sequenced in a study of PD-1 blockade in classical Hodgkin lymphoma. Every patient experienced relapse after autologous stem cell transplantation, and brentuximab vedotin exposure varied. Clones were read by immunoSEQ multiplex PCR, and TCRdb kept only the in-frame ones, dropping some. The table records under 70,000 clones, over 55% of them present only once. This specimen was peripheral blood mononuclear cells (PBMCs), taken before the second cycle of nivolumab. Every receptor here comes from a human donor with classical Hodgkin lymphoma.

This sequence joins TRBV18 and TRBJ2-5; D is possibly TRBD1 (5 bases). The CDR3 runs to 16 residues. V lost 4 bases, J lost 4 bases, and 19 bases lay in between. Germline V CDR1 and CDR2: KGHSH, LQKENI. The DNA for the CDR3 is TGTGCCAGCTCACAGCTGGACACTCGTAGGGGAGAGACCCAGTACTTC. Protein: CASSQLDTRRGETQYF.

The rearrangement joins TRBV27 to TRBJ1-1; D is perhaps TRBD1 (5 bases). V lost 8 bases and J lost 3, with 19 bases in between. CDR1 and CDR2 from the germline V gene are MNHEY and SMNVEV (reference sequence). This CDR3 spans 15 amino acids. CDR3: CASYSALGVDTEAFF. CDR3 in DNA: TGTGCCAGCTACAGTGCCCTAGGGGTGGACACTGAAGCTTTCTTT.

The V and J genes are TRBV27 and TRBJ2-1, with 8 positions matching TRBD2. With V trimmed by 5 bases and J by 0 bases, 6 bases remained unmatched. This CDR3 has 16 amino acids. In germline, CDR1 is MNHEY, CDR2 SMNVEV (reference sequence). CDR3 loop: CASSLIAGSSYNEQFF. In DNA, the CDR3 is TGTGCCAGCAGTCTAATAGCGGGGAGCTCCTACAATGAGCAGTTCTTC.

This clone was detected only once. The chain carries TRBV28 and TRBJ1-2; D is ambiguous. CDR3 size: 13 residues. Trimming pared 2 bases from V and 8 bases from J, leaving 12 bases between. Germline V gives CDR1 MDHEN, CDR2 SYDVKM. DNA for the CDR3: TGTGCCAGCAGTTTAAATCGGGTAGGGGGCTACACCTTC. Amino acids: CASSLNRVGGYTF.

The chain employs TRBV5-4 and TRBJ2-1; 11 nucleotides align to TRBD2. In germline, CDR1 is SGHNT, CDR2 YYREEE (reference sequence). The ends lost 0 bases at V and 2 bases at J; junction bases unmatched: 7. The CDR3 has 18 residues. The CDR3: CASSLETLLAGAYNEQFF. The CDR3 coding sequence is TGTGCCAGCAGCTTGGAAACTTTACTAGCGGGGGCCTACAATGAGCAGTTCTTC.

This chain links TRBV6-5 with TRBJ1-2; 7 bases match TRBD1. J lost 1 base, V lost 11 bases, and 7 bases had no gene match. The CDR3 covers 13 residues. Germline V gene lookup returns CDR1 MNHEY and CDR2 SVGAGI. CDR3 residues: CASWDRLNYGYTF. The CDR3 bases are TGTGCCTCCTGGGACAGACTTAACTATGGCTACACCTTC.

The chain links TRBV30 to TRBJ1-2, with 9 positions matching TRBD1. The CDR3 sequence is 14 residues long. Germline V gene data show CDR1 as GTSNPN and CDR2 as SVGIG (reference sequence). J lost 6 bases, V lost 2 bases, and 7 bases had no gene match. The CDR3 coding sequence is TGTGCCTGGAGTTCCACAGGGGGCGGGGATGGCTACACCTTC. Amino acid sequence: CAWSSTGGGDGYTF.

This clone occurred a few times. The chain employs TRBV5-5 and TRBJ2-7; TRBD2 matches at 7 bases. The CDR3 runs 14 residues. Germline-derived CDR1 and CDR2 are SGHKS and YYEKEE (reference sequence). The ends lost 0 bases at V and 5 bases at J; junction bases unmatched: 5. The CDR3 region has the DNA TGTGCCAGCAGCTTGGCCGGCGGGAGCCACGAGCAGTACTTC. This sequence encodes CASSLAGGSHEQYF.

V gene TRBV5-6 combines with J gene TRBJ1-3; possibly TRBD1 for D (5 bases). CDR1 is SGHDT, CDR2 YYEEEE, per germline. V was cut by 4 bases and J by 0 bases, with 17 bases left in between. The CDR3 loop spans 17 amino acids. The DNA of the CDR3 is TGTGCCAGCAGCGAACGGGACGGAGCCTTCTCTGGAAACACCATATATTTT. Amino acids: CASSERDGAFSGNTIYF.

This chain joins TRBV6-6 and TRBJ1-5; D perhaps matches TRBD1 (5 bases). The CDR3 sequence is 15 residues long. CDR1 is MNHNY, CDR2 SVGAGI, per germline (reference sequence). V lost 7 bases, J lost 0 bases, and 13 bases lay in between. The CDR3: CASTPTGGSNQPQHF. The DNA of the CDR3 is TGTGCCAGCACTCCCACGGGGGGTAGCAATCAGCCCCAGCATTTT.

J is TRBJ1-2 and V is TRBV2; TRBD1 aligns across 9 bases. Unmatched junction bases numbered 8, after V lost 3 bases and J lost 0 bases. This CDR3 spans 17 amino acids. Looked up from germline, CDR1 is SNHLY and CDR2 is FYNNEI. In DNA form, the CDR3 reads TGTGCCAGCAGTGACCGGACAGGGGCAATCTCTAACTATGGCTACACCTTC. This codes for CASSDRTGAISNYGYTF.

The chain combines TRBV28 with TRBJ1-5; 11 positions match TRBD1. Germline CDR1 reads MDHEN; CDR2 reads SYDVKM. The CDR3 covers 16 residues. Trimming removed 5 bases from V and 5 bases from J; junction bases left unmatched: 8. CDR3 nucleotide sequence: TGTGCCAGCAGTCGATACCGGGACAGGGGGGATCAGCCCCAGCATTTT. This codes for CASSRYRDRGDQPQHF.

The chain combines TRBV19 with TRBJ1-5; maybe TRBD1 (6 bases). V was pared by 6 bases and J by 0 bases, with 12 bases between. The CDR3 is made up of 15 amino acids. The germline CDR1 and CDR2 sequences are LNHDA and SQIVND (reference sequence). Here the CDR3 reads CASRLRDISNQPQHF. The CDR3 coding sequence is TGTGCCAGTAGACTCCGGGACATTAGCAATCAGCCCCAGCATTTT.

The CDR3 sequence: CASSEQAGQGYTF. The CDR3, as DNA: TGTGCCAGCAGCGAACAGGCAGGGCAAGGCTACACCTTC. V is TRBV6-1 and J is TRBJ1-2; D is possibly TRBD1 (5 bases). Germline V CDR1 and CDR2: MNHNS, SASEGT. Trimming removed 6 bases at V and 8 bases at J, with 16 bases between. This CDR3 has 13 residues.

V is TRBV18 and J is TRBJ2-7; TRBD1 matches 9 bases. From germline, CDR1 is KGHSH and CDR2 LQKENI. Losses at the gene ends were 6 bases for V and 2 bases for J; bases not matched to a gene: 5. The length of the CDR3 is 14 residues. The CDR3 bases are TGTGCCAGCTCCCGGACAGGGGTAGCCTACGAGCAGTACTTC. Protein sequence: CASSRTGVAYEQYF.

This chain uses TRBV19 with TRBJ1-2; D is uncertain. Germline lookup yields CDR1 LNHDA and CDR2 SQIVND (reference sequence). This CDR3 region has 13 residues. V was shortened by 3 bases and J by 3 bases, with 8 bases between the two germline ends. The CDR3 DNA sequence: TGTGCCAGTAGTATCTCCAATGACTATGGCTACACCTTC. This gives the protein CASSISNDYGYTF.

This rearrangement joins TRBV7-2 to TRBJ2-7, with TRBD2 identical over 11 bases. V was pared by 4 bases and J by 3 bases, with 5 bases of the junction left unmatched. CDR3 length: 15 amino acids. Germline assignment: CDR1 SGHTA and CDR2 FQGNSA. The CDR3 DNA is TGTGCCAGCAGCTCTCCGACTAGCGGGATCTACGAGCAGTACTTC. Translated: CASSSPTSGIYEQYF.

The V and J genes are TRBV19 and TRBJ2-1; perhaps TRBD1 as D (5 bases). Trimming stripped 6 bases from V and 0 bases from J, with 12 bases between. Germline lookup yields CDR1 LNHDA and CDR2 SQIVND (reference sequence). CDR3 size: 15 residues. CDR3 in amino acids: CASSDPGYSYNEQFF. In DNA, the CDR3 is TGTGCCAGTAGCGACCCAGGGTACTCCTACAATGAGCAGTTCTTC.

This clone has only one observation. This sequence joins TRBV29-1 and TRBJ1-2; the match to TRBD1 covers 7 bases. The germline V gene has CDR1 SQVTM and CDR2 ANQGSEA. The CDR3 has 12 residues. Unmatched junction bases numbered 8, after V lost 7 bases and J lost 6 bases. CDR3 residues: CSASDRTDGYTF. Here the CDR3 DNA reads TGCAGCGCTTCGGACAGGACAGATGGCTACACCTTC.

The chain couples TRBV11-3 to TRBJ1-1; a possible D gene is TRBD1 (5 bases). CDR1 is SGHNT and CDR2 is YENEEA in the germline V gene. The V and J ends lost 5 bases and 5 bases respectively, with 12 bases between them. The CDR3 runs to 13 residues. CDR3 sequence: CASSPGPWTEAFF. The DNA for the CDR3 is TGTGCCAGCAGCCCGGGACCATGGACTGAAGCTTTCTTT. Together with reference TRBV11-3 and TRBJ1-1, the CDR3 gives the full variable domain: EAGVVQSPRYKIIEKKQPVAFWCNPISGHNTLYWYLQNLGQGPELLIRYENEEAVDDSQLPKDRFSAERLKGVDSTLKIQPAELGDSAVYLCASSPGPWTEAFFGQGTRLTVV.